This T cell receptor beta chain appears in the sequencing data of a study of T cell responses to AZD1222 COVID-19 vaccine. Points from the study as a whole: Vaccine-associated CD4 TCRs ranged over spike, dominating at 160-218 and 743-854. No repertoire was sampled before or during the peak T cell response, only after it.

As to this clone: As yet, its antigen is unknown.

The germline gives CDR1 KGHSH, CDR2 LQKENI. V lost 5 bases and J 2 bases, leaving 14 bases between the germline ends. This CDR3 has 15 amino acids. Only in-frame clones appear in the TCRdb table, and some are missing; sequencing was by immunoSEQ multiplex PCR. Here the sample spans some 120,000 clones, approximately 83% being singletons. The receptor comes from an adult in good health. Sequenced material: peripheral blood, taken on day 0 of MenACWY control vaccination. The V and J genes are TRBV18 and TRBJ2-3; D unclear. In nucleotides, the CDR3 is TGTGCCAGCTCATACCGGAGTTTCCCCACAGATACGCAGTATTTT. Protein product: CASSYRSFPTDTQYF.